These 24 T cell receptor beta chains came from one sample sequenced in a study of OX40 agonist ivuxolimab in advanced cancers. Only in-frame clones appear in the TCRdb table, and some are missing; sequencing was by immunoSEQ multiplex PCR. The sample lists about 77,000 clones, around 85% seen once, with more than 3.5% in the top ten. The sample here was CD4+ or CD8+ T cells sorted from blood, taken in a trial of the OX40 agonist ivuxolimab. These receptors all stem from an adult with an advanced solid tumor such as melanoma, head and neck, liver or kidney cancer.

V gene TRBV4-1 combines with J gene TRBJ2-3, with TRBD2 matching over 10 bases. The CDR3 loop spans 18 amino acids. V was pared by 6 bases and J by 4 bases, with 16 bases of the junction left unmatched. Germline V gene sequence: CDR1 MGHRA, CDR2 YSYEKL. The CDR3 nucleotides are TGCGCCAGCAGAATCGACACCAGGACTAGCGGATATTCAGATACGCAGTATTTT. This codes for CASRIDTRTSGYSDTQYF.

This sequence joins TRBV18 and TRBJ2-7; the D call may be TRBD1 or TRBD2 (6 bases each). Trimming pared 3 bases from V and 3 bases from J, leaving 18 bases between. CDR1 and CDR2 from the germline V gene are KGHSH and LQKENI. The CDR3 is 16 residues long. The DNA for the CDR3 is TGTGCCAGCTCACCCCGACTAGTCGGGGACATCTACGAGCAGTACTTC. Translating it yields CASSPRLVGDIYEQYF.

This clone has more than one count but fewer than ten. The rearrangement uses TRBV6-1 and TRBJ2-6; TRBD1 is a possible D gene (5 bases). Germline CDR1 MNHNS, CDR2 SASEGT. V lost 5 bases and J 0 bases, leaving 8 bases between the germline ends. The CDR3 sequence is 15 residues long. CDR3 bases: TGTGCCAGCAGTTTACAGGTCTCTGGGGCCAACGTCCTGACTTTC. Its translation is CASSLQVSGANVLTF.

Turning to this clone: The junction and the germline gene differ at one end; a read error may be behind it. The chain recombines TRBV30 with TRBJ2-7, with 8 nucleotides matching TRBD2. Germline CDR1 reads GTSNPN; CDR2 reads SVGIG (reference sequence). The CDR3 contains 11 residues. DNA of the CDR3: TGTGCCTGGAGCCCGGGGGGGGCGCCGAACTTC. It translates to CAWSPGGAPNF.

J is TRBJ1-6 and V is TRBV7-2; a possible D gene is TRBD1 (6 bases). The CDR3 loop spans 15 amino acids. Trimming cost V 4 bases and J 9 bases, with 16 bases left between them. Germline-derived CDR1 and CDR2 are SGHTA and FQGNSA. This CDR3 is CASSSKTGFSSPLHF. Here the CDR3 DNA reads TGTGCCAGCAGCTCCAAGACAGGTTTTTCTTCACCCCTCCACTTT.

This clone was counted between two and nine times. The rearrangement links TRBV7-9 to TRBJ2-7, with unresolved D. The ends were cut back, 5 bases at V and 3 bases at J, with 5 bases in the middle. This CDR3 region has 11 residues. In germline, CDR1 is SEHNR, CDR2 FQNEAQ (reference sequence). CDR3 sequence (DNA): TGTGCCAGCAGCGACAACTACGAGCAGTACTTC. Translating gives CASSDNYEQYF.

CDR3 protein: CASRRGPNEKLFF. For the CDR3, the DNA is TGTGCCAGCAGGAGGGGGCCTAATGAAAAACTGTTTTTT. V and J are TRBV6-1 and TRBJ1-4; 7 bases map to TRBD1. The CDR3 has 13 amino acids. V lost 6 bases to trimming and J lost 3 bases; unmatched junction nucleotides: 1. Germline loops: CDR1 MNHNS, CDR2 SASEGT.

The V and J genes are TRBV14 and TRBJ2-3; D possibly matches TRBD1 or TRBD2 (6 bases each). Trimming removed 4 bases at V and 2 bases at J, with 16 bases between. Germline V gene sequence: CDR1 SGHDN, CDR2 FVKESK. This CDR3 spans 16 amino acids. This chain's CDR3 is CASSPSEGGSTDTQYF. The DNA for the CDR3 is TGTGCCAGCAGCCCCTCGGAGGGGGGCTCCACAGATACGCAGTATTTT.

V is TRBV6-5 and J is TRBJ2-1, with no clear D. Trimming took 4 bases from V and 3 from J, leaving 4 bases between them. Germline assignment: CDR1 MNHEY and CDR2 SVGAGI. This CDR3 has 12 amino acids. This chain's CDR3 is CASSSVYNEQFF. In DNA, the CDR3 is TGTGCCAGCAGTTCCGTCTACAATGAGCAGTTCTTC.

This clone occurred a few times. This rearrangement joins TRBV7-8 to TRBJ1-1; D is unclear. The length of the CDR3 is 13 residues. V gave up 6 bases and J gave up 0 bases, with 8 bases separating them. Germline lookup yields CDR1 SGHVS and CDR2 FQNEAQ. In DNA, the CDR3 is TGTGCCAGCAGAAGGGAGATGAACACTGAAGCTTTCTTT. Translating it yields CASRREMNTEAFF. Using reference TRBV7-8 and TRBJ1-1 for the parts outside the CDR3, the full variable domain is GAGVSQSPRYKVAKRGQDVALRCDPISGHVSLFWYQQALGQGPEFLTYFQNEAQLDKSGLPSDRFFAERPEGSVSTLKIQRTQQEDSAVYLCASRREMNTEAFFGQGTRLTVV.

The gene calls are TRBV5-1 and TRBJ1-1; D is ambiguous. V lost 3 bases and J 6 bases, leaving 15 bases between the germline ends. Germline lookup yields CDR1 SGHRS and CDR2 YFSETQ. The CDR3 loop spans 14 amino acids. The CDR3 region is CASSSNILDAEAFF. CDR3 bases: TGCGCCAGCAGCTCGAACATTTTGGACGCTGAAGCTTTCTTT.

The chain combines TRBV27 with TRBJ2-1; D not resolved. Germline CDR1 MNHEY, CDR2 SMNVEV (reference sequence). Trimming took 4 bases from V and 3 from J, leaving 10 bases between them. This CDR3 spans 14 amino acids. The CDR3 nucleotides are TGTGCCAGCAGTTCAGCTGATGTCTACAATGAGCAGTTCTTC. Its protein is CASSSADVYNEQFF.

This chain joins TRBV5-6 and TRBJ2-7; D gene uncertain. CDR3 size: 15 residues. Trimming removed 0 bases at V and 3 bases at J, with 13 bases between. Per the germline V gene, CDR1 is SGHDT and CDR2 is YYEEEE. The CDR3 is CASSLGLDGFYEQYF. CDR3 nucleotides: TGTGCCAGCAGCTTGGGTCTGGACGGTTTCTACGAGCAGTACTTC.

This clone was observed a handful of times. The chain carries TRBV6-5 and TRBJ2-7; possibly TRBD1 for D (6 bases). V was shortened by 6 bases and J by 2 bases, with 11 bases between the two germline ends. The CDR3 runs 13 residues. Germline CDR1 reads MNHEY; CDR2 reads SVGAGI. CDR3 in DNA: TGTGCCAGCAGCCCGACAGGAACCTACGAGCAGTACTTC. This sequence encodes CASSPTGTYEQYF.

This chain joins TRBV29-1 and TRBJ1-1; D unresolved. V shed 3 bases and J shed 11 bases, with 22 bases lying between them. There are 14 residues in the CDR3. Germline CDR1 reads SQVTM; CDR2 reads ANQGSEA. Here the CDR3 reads CSVDPTFEGSGAFF. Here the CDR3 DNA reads TGCAGCGTTGATCCCACTTTTGAGGGATCTGGGGCTTTCTTT.

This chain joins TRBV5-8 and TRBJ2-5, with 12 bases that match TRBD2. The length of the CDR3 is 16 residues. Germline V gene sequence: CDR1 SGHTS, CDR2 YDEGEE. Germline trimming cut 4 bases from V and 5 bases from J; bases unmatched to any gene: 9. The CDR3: CASSQAKTSGSETQYF. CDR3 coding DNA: TGTGCCAGCAGCCAAGCGAAGACTAGCGGGAGTGAGACCCAGTACTTC.

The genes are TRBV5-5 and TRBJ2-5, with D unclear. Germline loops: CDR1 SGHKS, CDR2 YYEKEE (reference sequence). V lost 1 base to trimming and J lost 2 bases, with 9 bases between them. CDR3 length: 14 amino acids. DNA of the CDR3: TGTGCCAGCAGCTTGCTGTCGGTACAAGAGACCCAGTACTTC. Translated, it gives CASSLLSVQETQYF.

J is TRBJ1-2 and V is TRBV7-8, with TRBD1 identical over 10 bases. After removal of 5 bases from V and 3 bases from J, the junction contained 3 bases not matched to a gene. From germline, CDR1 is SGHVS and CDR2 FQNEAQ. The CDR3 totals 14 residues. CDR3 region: CASSPGTGDYGYTF. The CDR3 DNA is TGTGCCAGCAGCCCCGGGACAGGGGACTATGGCTACACCTTC.

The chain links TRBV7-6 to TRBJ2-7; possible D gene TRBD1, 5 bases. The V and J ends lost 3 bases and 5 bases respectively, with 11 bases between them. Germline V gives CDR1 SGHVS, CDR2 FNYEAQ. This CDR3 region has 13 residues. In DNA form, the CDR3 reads TGTGCCAGCAGCTTCAACAGGATAAACGAGCAGTACTTC. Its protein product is CASSFNRINEQYF.

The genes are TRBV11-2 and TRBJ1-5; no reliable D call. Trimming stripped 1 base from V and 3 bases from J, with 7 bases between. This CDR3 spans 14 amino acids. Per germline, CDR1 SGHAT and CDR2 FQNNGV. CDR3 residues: CASSLGGANQPQHF. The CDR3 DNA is TGTGCCAGCAGCTTAGGAGGAGCCAATCAGCCCCAGCATTTT.

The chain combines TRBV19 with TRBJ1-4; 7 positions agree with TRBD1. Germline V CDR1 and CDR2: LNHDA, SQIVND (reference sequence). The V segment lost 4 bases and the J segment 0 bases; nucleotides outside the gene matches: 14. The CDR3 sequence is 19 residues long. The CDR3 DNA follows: TGTGCCAGTAGTAAGGCCAGACAAAACAGGGGATCAACTAATGAAAAACTGTTTTTT. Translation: CASSKARQNRGSTNEKLFF.

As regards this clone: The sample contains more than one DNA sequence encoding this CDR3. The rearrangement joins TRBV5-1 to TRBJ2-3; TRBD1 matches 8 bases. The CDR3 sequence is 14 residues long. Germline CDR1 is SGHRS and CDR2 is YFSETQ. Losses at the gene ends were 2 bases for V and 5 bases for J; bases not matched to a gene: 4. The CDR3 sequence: CASSLGQGGDTQYF. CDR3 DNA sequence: TGCGCCAGCAGCTTAGGACAGGGAGGAGATACGCAGTATTTT.

The CDR3 spells CSVGTGVHEQYF. In DNA form, the CDR3 reads TGCAGCGTTGGGACAGGGGTCCACGAGCAGTACTTC. This chain joins TRBV29-1 and TRBJ2-7, with 9 positions matching TRBD1. This CDR3 is 12 amino acids long. In germline, CDR1 is SQVTM, CDR2 ANQGSEA. V lost 4 bases and J lost 5; bases outside the gene matches: 3.

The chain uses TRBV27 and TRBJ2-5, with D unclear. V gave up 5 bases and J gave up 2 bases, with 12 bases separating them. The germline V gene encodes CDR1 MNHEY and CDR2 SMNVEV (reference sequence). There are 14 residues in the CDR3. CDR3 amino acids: CASSAAISQETQYF. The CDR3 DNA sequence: TGTGCCAGCAGTGCCGCTATATCTCAAGAGACCCAGTACTTC.